The 5 T cell receptor beta chains reported below all come from one sample, sequenced in a study of breast tumors, draining lymph nodes, adjacent tissues. TCRdb recomputed calls from the multiplex PCR reads with MiXCR, one row per CDR3 protein. The sample records approximately 230,000 distinct CDR3 sequences, under 35% being singletons. Axillary draining lymph nodes of breast cancer patients supplied the node samples. The specimen was axillary lymph node tissue. These TCRs come from a female donor with breast cancer. Some clones in this sample may be carry-over from other donors' samples.

This clonotype was detected many times. Being one base from a much bigger clone, this may be a read error. The chain has TRBV9 and TRBJ2-6; 11 bases map to TRBD1. The germline gives CDR1 SGDLS, CDR2 YYNGEE. This CDR3 has 17 amino acids. The CDR3 region has the DNA TGTGCCAGCAGCAAGTGGACAGGGGGCCATGGGGCCACCGTCCTGACTTTC. It is translated as CASSKWTGGHGATVLTF.

This clonotype was seen ten or more times. This chain links TRBV5-1 with TRBJ1-3; D is uncertain. V was clipped by 2 bases and J by 0 bases, with 9 bases between them. The germline gives CDR1 SGHRS, CDR2 YFSETQ. This CDR3 comprises 15 residues. The CDR3 loop is CASSLEGNSGNTIYF. The CDR3 nucleotides are TGCGCCAGCAGCTTAGAAGGGAACTCTGGAAACACCATATATTTT.

On this clonotype itself: This sequence may be a read error, since a much larger clone differs from it by one base. The chain combines TRBV14 with TRBJ2-2; TRBD1 agrees at 9 bases. CDR3 length equals 17 residues. Per germline, CDR1 SGHDN and CDR2 FVKESK. CDR3 amino acids: CASSQAGTGRSTRELFF. CDR3 DNA: TGTGCCAGCAGCCAAGCAGGGACAGGGCGGTCCACCAGGGAGCTGTTTTTT.

This clonotype appeared many times. The chain combines TRBV4-2 with TRBJ2-1, with D perhaps assigned TRBD1 or TRBD2 (5 bases each). Germline CDR1 LGHNA, CDR2 YNFKEQ. CDR3 length: 14 amino acids. The V gene lost 1 base and the J gene lost 7 bases, with 11 bases spanning the gap. CDR3 protein: CASSQVGTLNEQFF. The CDR3 DNA reads as TGTGCCAGCAGCCAAGTTGGGACCCTGAATGAGCAGTTCTTC.

J is TRBJ2-3 and V is TRBV20-1, with 9 bases lining up with TRBD2. The CDR3 consists of 15 residues. V was pared by 2 bases and J by 6 bases, with 9 bases of the junction left unmatched. Looked up from germline, CDR1 is DFQATT and CDR2 is SNEGSKA (reference sequence). The CDR3 spells CSARSGRRTGDTQYF. The CDR3 nucleotides are TGCAGTGCTAGAAGCGGGAGGCGTACCGGGGATACGCAGTATTTT.